The TCR beta chain under discussion was sequenced for a study of CD8 T cells in ankylosing spondylitis. Points from the study as a whole: Characteristic of ankylosing spondylitis blood, it appeared, was a TCR beta motif comprising fewer than 10 highly homologous variants. Disease-linked clones were reportedly significantly enriched in matched ankylosing spondylitis synovial fluid.

This clonotype came up a few times. Its antigen is unknown. The J segment lost 5 bases and the V segment lost 6 bases, leaving 7 bases of the junction unmatched. CDR3 length: 16 residues. The germline CDR1 and CDR2 sequences are MGHRA and YSYEKL. A single record per CDR3 protein comes from TCRdb applying MiXCR to the 5' RACE reads. This table holds hundreds of thousands of distinct CDR3 sequences, about 10% found once. The sequence was collected from a male donor with ankylosing spondylitis. Material for sequencing was blood, either unsorted or a sorted T cell fraction (not recorded which). This sequence joins TRBV4-1 and TRBJ2-1, with 13 positions matching TRBD2. DNA of the CDR3: TGCGCCAGCAGACTTGGGACTAGCGGGATTAACAATGAGCAGTTCTTC. Its translation: CASRLGTSGINNEQFF.